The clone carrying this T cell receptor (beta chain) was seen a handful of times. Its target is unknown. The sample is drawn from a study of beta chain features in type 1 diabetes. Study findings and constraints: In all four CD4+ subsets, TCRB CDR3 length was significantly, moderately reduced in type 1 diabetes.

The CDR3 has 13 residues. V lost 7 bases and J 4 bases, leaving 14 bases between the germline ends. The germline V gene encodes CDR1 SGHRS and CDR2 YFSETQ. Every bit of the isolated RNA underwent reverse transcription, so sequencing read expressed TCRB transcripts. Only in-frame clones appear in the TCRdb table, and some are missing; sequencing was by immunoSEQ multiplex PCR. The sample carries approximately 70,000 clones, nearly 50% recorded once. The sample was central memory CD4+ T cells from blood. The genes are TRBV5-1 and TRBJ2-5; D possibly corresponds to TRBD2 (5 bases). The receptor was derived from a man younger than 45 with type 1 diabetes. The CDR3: CASGSGSTETQYF. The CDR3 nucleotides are TGCGCCAGCGGTTCGGGGTCCACAGAGACCCAGTACTTC. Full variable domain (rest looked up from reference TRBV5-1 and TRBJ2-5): KAGVTQTPRYLIKTRGQQVTLSCSPISGHRSVSWYQQTPGQGLQFLFEYFSETQRNKGNFPGRFSGRQFSNSRSEMNVSTLELGDSALYLCASGSGSTETQYFGPGTRLLVL.